This T cell receptor (beta chain) was recovered during a study of T cell responses to AZD1222 COVID-19 vaccine. V was pared by 2 bases and J by 3 bases, with 11 bases between. CDR1 is SGHVS, CDR2 FQNEAQ, per germline. The CDR3 spans 14 residues. Assay used: immunoSEQ multiplex PCR; TCRdb lists only in-frame clones, some missing. The repertoire holds about 120,000 clones, with around 89% as singletons. The rearrangement links TRBV7-8 to TRBJ2-7; tentatively, D is TRBD1 (5 bases). The sequencing used peripheral blood, collected 28 days after the second AZD1222 dose. The clonotype was recovered from an adult who received the AZD1222 COVID-19 vaccine. This CDR3 is CASSLQGGFYEQYF. In nucleotides, the CDR3 is TGTGCCAGCAGCTTACAGGGTGGATTCTACGAGCAGTACTTC.